This TCR beta chain was obtained from a study of cytomegalovirus exposure and HLA in healthy donors. The study ran its PCR with 60 Vbeta and 13 Jbeta primers. The repertoire was sequenced with immunoSEQ multiplex PCR; TCRdb's copy has only in-frame clones and lacks some. Among approximately 160,000 clones listed, more than 70% were seen once. The CDR3 extends over 14 amino acids. The V gene's germline CDR1 is MGHDK and CDR2 SYGVNS. Trimming at V came to 4 bases and at J to 10 bases, leaving 8 bases not matched to a gene. The sample was PBMCs. The chain couples TRBV25-1 to TRBJ2-1; 9 bases are shared with TRBD2. The sequence was obtained from a woman between 50 and 59 years old in good health and CMV-seropositive. CDR3 in DNA: TGTGCCAGCAGTGTGGCTAGCGGGGCCAAAGAGCAGTTCTTC. It yields the protein CASSVASGAKEQFF.